These 27 T cell receptor beta chains were sequenced from one sample in a study of cytomegalovirus exposure and HLA in healthy donors. Measured with immunoSEQ multiplex PCR; TCRdb has only the in-frame clones, and not every one. The table lists more than 300,000 clones, 80% to 90% of them singletons. Sample: PBMCs. The receptors stem from a woman between 18 and 30 years old in good health and CMV-seronegative.

The chain recombines TRBV6-5 with TRBJ1-5; no clear D. Trimming cost V 5 bases and J 0 bases, with 8 bases left between them. CDR3 size: 14 residues. Germline V gives CDR1 MNHEY, CDR2 SVGAGI. For the CDR3, the DNA is TGTGCCAGCAGTAAAGCAAATAGCAATCAGCCCCAGCATTTT. Translated, it gives CASSKANSNQPQHF.

The V call is TRBV5-1, the J call TRBJ2-3, with 12 positions matching TRBD2. Per germline, CDR1 SGHRS and CDR2 YFSETQ. V was clipped by 3 bases and J by 5 bases; unmatched bases: 4. This CDR3 is 15 amino acids long. The CDR3 sequence: CASSSTTSGRDTQYF. CDR3 nucleotides: TGCGCCAGCAGCTCCACGACTAGCGGGAGAGATACGCAGTATTTT.

The chain links TRBV11-2 to TRBJ2-5; 9 bases align to TRBD2. CDR1 is SGHAT, CDR2 FQNNGV, per germline. The CDR3 is 12 residues long. J lost 9 bases, V lost 7 bases, and 6 bases had no gene match. As DNA, the CDR3 is TGTGCCAGCAATAGCGGGGGCCCAGCCCAGTACTTC. This encodes CASNSGGPAQYF.

This chain uses TRBV2 with TRBJ2-3, with 8 bases identical to TRBD1. Per germline, CDR1 SNHLY and CDR2 FYNNEI. V was pared by 1 base and J by 4 bases, with 1 base of the junction left unmatched. The CDR3 runs 14 residues. CDR3 DNA: TGTGCCAGCAGTGAAGACAGGGGGGCAGATACGCAGTATTTT. Its translation is CASSEDRGADTQYF. Together with reference TRBV2 and TRBJ2-3, the CDR3 gives the full variable domain: EPEVTQTPSHQVTQMGQEVILRCVPISNHLYFYWYRQILGQKVEFLVSFYNNEISEKSEIFDDQFSVERPDGSNFTLKIRSTKLEDSAMYFCASSEDRGADTQYFGPGTRLTVL.

The chain combines TRBV4-1 with TRBJ2-7; 7 bases align to TRBD2. The V gene end was trimmed by 4 bases and the J gene end by 3 bases; junction bases not matched to a gene: 9. CDR3 length equals 15 residues. CDR1 is MGHRA, CDR2 YSYEKL, per germline. CDR3 DNA: TGCGCCAGCAGCCCAACAGCGGGGAAGGGCTACGAGCAGTACTTC. Translation: CASSPTAGKGYEQYF.

The V call is TRBV5-1, the J call TRBJ1-1; tentatively, D is TRBD1 (6 bases). V lost 0 bases and J 4 bases, leaving 10 bases between the germline ends. Germline V lookup: CDR1 SGHRS, CDR2 YFSETQ. The CDR3 contains 14 residues. CDR3 DNA sequence: TGCGCCAGCAGCTTGGACACAGGGAGCACTGAAGCTTTCTTT. This encodes CASSLDTGSTEAFF.

In the case of this clone: The germline gene is not matched at one end of the junction; a read error may be the cause. The rearrangement uses TRBV11-2 and TRBJ1-2; TRBD1 matches at 7 bases. Germline loops: CDR1 SGHAT, CDR2 FQNNGV. This CDR3 has 15 residues. CDR3 DNA: TGTGCCAGCACCTTAGGGGGCAGGGATTACTATGGCTACACCTTC. Translating gives CASTLGGRDYYGYTF.

The gene calls are TRBV28 and TRBJ2-1, with 8 bases identical to TRBD2. CDR3 size: 16 residues. Germline-derived CDR1 and CDR2 are MDHEN and SYDVKM. V was clipped by 4 bases and J by 1 base; unmatched bases: 6. CDR3 in amino acids: CASSSRLAPSYNEQFF. Here the CDR3 DNA reads TGTGCCAGCAGTTCGCGACTAGCGCCTTCCTACAATGAGCAGTTCTTC. Full variable domain (missing parts from reference TRBV28 and TRBJ2-1): DVKVTQSSRYLVKRTGEKVFLECVQDMDHENMFWYRQDPGLGLRLIYFSYDVKMKEKGDIPEGYSVSREKKERFSLILESASTNQTSMYLCASSSRLAPSYNEQFFGPGTRLTVL.

The chain employs TRBV5-1 and TRBJ1-5, with D possibly TRBD1 on 5 matching bases. This CDR3 has 13 residues. Germline CDR1 reads SGHRS; CDR2 reads YFSETQ. Between the trimmed V and J ends, which lost 2 bases and 6 bases, there was a span of 9 bases. Here the CDR3 DNA reads TGCGCCAGCAGCTTCGGGGGTTCTCAGCCCCAGCATTTT. Its protein is CASSFGGSQPQHF.

The CDR3 coding sequence is TGTGCCAGCGGTGGAGGTTCTCAGACAGGTTACGAGCAGTACTTC. It codes for CASGGGSQTGYEQYF. The V call is TRBV27, the J call TRBJ2-7, with D possibly matching TRBD1 (6 bases). The CDR3 consists of 15 residues. The V end lost 8 bases, the J end lost 4 bases, and 21 bases lay between the germline ends. Germline CDR1 is MNHEY and CDR2 is SMNVEV (reference sequence).

This clone was seen only a few times. This chain links TRBV6-1 with TRBJ2-3; TRBD2 agrees at 7 bases. Germline CDR1 and CDR2: MNHNS and SASEGT. J gave up 6 bases and V 3 bases, and 6 bases lay outside the gene matches. The CDR3 is made up of 14 amino acids. This chain's CDR3 is CASSEERDTDTQYF. The CDR3 bases are TGTGCCAGCAGTGAGGAGCGGGATACGGATACGCAGTATTTT.

The J gene is TRBJ2-1, the V gene TRBV27; D gene uncertain. CDR1 and CDR2 (germline): MNHEY, SMNVEV (reference sequence). This CDR3 has 13 amino acids. V lost 5 bases and J 6 bases, leaving 11 bases between the germline ends. The CDR3, as DNA: TGTGCCAGCAGTCCCCTGCGTCCCAATGAGCAGTTCTTC. Amino acids: CASSPLRPNEQFF.

The chain couples TRBV4-1 to TRBJ2-7, with TRBD2 matching 8 bases. Trimming at V came to 3 bases and at J to 5 bases, leaving 9 bases not matched to a gene. This CDR3 has 15 amino acids. Germline CDR1 and CDR2: MGHRA and YSYEKL. CDR3 DNA: TGCGCCAGCAGCCAGGGACTAGGGGCCAACCACGAGCAGTACTTC. It encodes CASSQGLGANHEQYF.

This clone was detected a few times. The J gene is TRBJ2-7, the V gene TRBV25-1, with D unresolved. Germline V gene sequence: CDR1 MGHDK, CDR2 SYGVNS. V lost 4 bases and J 3 bases, leaving 4 bases between the germline ends. The length of the CDR3 is 11 residues. This CDR3 is CASSGVYEQYF. The CDR3 nucleotides are TGTGCCAGCAGTGGAGTCTACGAGCAGTACTTC.

This clone was detected only once. V usage is TRBV13 and J usage is TRBJ2-3; tentatively, D is TRBD2 (5 bases). The V and J ends lost 0 bases and 4 bases respectively, with 8 bases between them. This CDR3 is built from 14 residues. Germline CDR1 is PRHDT and CDR2 is FYEKMQ (reference sequence). CDR3 sequence: CASSLGLAADTQYF. The CDR3 DNA follows: TGTGCCAGCAGCTTAGGCCTAGCAGCAGATACGCAGTATTTT.

This clone was observed a few times. V is TRBV7-9 and J is TRBJ1-1; 8 nucleotides match TRBD1. The germline CDR1 and CDR2 sequences are SEHNR and FQNEAQ (reference sequence). This CDR3 contains 14 residues. V shed 4 bases and J 3 bases; nucleotides not matched to a gene: 4. CDR3 amino acids: CASSYGQGHTEAFF. CDR3 in DNA: TGTGCCAGCAGCTATGGACAGGGTCACACTGAAGCTTTCTTT.

This clone was observed once. The chain links TRBV2 to TRBJ2-7, with a possible D match to TRBD2 (5 bases). V lost 10 bases to trimming and J lost 2 bases, with 18 bases between them. Germline V gene data show CDR1 as SNHLY and CDR2 as FYNNEI. The CDR3 consists of 14 residues. Here the CDR3 reads CAILLMRAAYEQYF. CDR3 DNA sequence: TGTGCCATCCTTCTTATGCGGGCGGCCTACGAGCAGTACTTC.

The V call is TRBV5-4, the J call TRBJ1-1; tentatively, D is TRBD1 (6 bases). V was shortened by 5 bases and J by 7 bases, with 21 bases between the two germline ends. Germline V gene lookup returns CDR1 SGHNT and CDR2 YYREEE (reference sequence). CDR3 size: 15 residues. The CDR3 DNA is TGTGCCAGCAGTTATTCCAGGGGAAGTCGGATTGAAGCTTTCTTT. This encodes CASSYSRGSRIEAFF. Variable domain in full (rest from reference TRBV5-4 and TRBJ1-1): ETGVTQSPTHLIKTRGQQVTLRCSSQSGHNTVSWYQQALGQGPQFIFQYYREEENGRGNFPPRFSGLQFPNYSSELNVNALELDDSALYLCASSYSRGSRIEAFFGQGTRLTVV.

This clone was picked up one time. The genes are TRBV4-2 and TRBJ2-7; D is perhaps TRBD2 (5 bases). The CDR3 has 14 amino acids. V lost 0 bases, J lost 6 bases, and 12 bases lay in between. CDR1 and CDR2 from the germline V gene are LGHNA and YNFKEQ. CDR3 in DNA: TGTGCCAGCAGCCAAGAGGACTCCGCGCGCGAGCAGTACTTC. It is translated as CASSQEDSAREQYF.

V is TRBV27 and J is TRBJ2-2; the match to TRBD1 covers 11 bases. The CDR3 is 16 residues long. The germline gives CDR1 MNHEY, CDR2 SMNVEV (reference sequence). V lost 3 bases to trimming and J lost 4 bases; unmatched junction nucleotides: 4. CDR3 region: CASSFGGTGGTGELFF. The CDR3 region has the DNA TGTGCCAGCAGTTTTGGCGGGACAGGGGGCACCGGGGAGCTGTTTTTT.

The chain joins TRBV27 to TRBJ2-7; 7 bases are a match to TRBD2. V trimming: 5 bases; J trimming: 0 bases; junction bases outside the gene matches: 7. CDR3 length: 15 residues. The germline V gene has CDR1 MNHEY and CDR2 SMNVEV (reference sequence). The CDR3 region is CASSPMSGNSYEQYF. In DNA, the CDR3 is TGTGCCAGCAGTCCCATGAGCGGGAACTCCTACGAGCAGTACTTC.

The chain combines TRBV27 with TRBJ1-2; TRBD1 aligns across 8 bases. CDR1 MNHEY and CDR2 SMNVEV come from the germline V gene (reference sequence). The length of the CDR3 is 13 residues. The junction had 3 bases not matched to a gene; V was cut back by 4 bases and J by 5 bases. The CDR3 is CASSWTGTYGYTF. In DNA, the CDR3 is TGTGCCAGCAGTTGGACAGGGACATATGGCTACACCTTC.

V and J are TRBV14 and TRBJ1-5; D remains ambiguous. This CDR3 comprises 12 residues. Per the germline V gene, CDR1 is SGHDN and CDR2 is FVKESK. Trimming shortened V by 8 bases and J by 5 bases, and 10 bases separated the two germline ends. The chain's CDR3 is CASYVADQPQHF. The DNA for the CDR3 is TGTGCCAGCTATGTAGCGGATCAGCCCCAGCATTTT.

Comment on this clone: This could be a read error, since a much larger clone is one nucleotide away. The CDR3 bases are TGTGCCAGCAGTCCCGGAGCGTACGAGCAGTACTTC. Translating gives CASSPGAYEQYF. J is TRBJ2-7 and V is TRBV6-5; D call uncertain. The CDR3 sequence is 12 residues long. Trimming pared 5 bases from V and 4 bases from J, leaving 9 bases between. Per the germline V gene, CDR1 is MNHEY and CDR2 is SVGAGI.

This chain connects TRBV6-5 to TRBJ1-5; TRBD1 might be the D (5 bases). CDR1 and CDR2 from the germline V gene are MNHEY and SVGAGI. Trimming shortened V by 6 bases and J by 4 bases, and 10 bases separated the two germline ends. The CDR3 runs to 13 residues. Here the CDR3 reads CASSQTVNQPQHF. CDR3 DNA sequence: TGTGCCAGCAGCCAGACAGTTAATCAGCCCCAGCATTTT.

The chain couples TRBV9 to TRBJ2-7; TRBD2 might be the D (5 bases). Germline CDR1 and CDR2: SGDLS and YYNGEE. The CDR3 extends over 14 amino acids. Trimming shortened V by 0 bases and J by 1 base, and 8 bases separated the two germline ends. CDR3 in DNA: TGTGCCAGCAGCGTAGTCGGGGAATCCTACGAGCAGTACTTC. It is translated as CASSVVGESYEQYF.

This chain uses TRBV27 with TRBJ2-1; 11 bases agree with TRBD2. Losses at the gene ends were 5 bases for V and 4 bases for J; bases not matched to a gene: 7. Germline V gene lookup returns CDR1 MNHEY and CDR2 SMNVEV (reference sequence). The CDR3 is made up of 16 amino acids. CDR3 in DNA: TGTGCCAGCAGTGCCTCCGGGACTAGCGGTTACAATGAGCAGTTCTTC. This translates into CASSASGTSGYNEQFF.